This T cell receptor (beta chain) came from a study of T-cell reconstitution after alpha-beta-depleted transplantation in children. The V gene lost 6 bases and the J gene lost 4 bases, with 7 bases spanning the gap. This CDR3 is built from 13 residues. Germline V gene lookup returns CDR1 LGHDT and CDR2 YNNKEL (reference sequence). During its preparation, the TCRbeta library received unique molecular identifiers. From the PCR reads, TCRdb called clonotypes with MiXCR, one entry per CDR3 protein. The sample includes fewer than 550,000 distinct CDR3 sequences, 9.5% to 13% seen only once; the top ten take nearly 5.5%. This clonotype was seen a few times.

The gene calls are TRBV3-1 and TRBJ2-6; D remains unclear. This receptor was taken from a human donor who donated a stem cell graft to a child with acute myeloid leukemia. The specimen was PBMCs from the stem cell graft donor, collected from the stem cell graft. The DNA for the CDR3 is TGTGCCAGCAGTTCGAAAGGGGCCAACGTCCTGACTTTC. Its protein is CASSSKGANVLTF.